These 21 T cell receptor beta chains came from one sample sequenced in a study of cytomegalovirus exposure and HLA in healthy donors. The PCR had 60 Vbeta and 13 Jbeta primers. The assay was immunoSEQ multiplex PCR, and TCRdb's table has in-frame clones only and misses some. This sample has about 150,000 clones, with over 75% found just once. The source material was PBMCs. These receptors were collected from a woman aged 30 to 39 in good health and CMV-seronegative.

This clone has only one observation. The rearrangement joins TRBV7-2 to TRBJ2-2; 12 nucleotides agree with TRBD2. V lost 10 bases to trimming and J lost 4 bases; unmatched junction nucleotides: 7. This CDR3 is built from 15 residues. Per the germline V gene, CDR1 is SGHTA and CDR2 is FQGNSA. The DNA of the CDR3 is TGTGCCATAAAAAGGACTAGCGGGACCACCGGGGAGCTGTTTTTT. The encoded protein is CAIKRTSGTTGELFF.

The chain employs TRBV5-1 and TRBJ2-2, with D perhaps TRBD1 (5 bases). Germline lookup yields CDR1 SGHRS and CDR2 YFSETQ. With 0 bases removed from V and 4 bases from J, the gap between germline ends came to 13 bases. CDR3 length: 16 residues. Written as DNA, the CDR3 is TGCGCCAGCAGCTTGGTTGGTAGCAGGGTCACCGGGGAGCTGTTTTTT. Its protein is CASSLVGSRVTGELFF.

This clone showed up just a few times. V and J are TRBV30 and TRBJ1-5; D is unclear. This CDR3 comprises 14 residues. The V gene lost 4 bases and the J gene lost 3 bases, with 13 bases spanning the gap. Germline V gives CDR1 GTSNPN, CDR2 SVGIG (reference sequence). In DNA, the CDR3 is TGTGCCTGGACCTCTGGGCTGATCAATCAGCCCCAGCATTTT. Translating gives CAWTSGLINQPQHF.

Comment on this clone: A junction boundary mismatches the germline segment, possibly from a read error. The chain is built from TRBV7-2 and TRBJ1-1; no definite D call. The CDR3 runs to 13 residues. CDR1 and CDR2 (germline): SGHTA, FQGNSA. CDR3 amino acids: CASSLRLKTEAFF. The CDR3 DNA reads TGTGCCAGCAGCTTGAGGCTGAAGACTGAAGCTTTCTTT.

The chain has TRBV27 and TRBJ2-5; D not resolved. The germline V gene has CDR1 MNHEY and CDR2 SMNVEV (reference sequence). The CDR3 is made up of 10 amino acids. V gave up 8 bases and J gave up 2 bases, with 3 bases separating them. For the CDR3, the DNA is TGTGCCAGCCGGCAAGAGACCCAGTACTTC. Translating gives CASRQETQYF.

This sequence joins TRBV7-9 and TRBJ2-3; D is perhaps TRBD1 (6 bases). V was pared by 2 bases and J by 2 bases, with 8 bases between. The germline CDR1 and CDR2 sequences are SEHNR and FQNEAQ (reference sequence). This CDR3 has 14 residues. The CDR3 sequence: CASSLRQDTDTQYF. The CDR3 nucleotides read TGTGCCAGCAGCTTAAGACAGGACACAGATACGCAGTATTTT.

The V gene is TRBV4-1, the J gene TRBJ2-2; 10 bases line up with TRBD2. The CDR3 contains 16 residues. CDR1 is MGHRA, CDR2 YSYEKL, per germline. The ends lost 1 base at V and 4 bases at J; junction bases unmatched: 3. CDR3 in amino acids: CASSQVAGGFTGELFF. The CDR3 DNA follows: TGCGCCAGCAGCCAAGTAGCGGGAGGTTTCACCGGGGAGCTGTTTTTT.

V is TRBV2 and J is TRBJ1-4, with unresolved D. Deletions cut 8 bases from V and 4 bases from J, with 17 bases between. In germline, CDR1 is SNHLY, CDR2 FYNNEI. The CDR3 spans 15 residues. The CDR3 region is CASGEGLGINEKLFF. DNA for the CDR3: TGTGCCAGCGGAGAGGGCCTCGGCATTAATGAAAAACTGTTTTTT.

The genes are TRBV9 and TRBJ1-1; tentatively, D is TRBD1 (5 bases). There are 15 residues in the CDR3. CDR1 is SGDLS, CDR2 YYNGEE, per germline. Trimming took off 0 bases at V and 6 bases at J, with 15 bases between the two ends. CDR3: CASSVVDSQGSEAFF. Here the CDR3 DNA reads TGTGCCAGCAGCGTAGTAGACAGCCAAGGGTCTGAAGCTTTCTTT.

J is TRBJ1-3 and V is TRBV7-2, with TRBD1 as a possible D gene (5 bases). This CDR3 is 16 amino acids long. CDR1 is SGHTA and CDR2 is FQGNSA in the germline V gene. Trimming removed 2 bases at V and 4 bases at J, with 15 bases between. Here the CDR3 DNA reads TGTGCCAGCAGCTTACCGGACAACGGGCTAGGAAACACCATATATTTT. It codes for CASSLPDNGLGNTIYF. Complete variable domain (other parts from reference TRBV7-2 and TRBJ1-3): GAGVSQSPSNKVTEKGKDVELRCDPISGHTALYWYRQSLGQGLEFLIYFQGNSAPDKSGLPSDRFSAERTGGSVSTLTIQRTQQEDSAVYLCASSLPDNGLGNTIYFGEGSWLTVV.

This chain links TRBV7-2 with TRBJ1-2, with 8 bases fitting TRBD1. V lost 0 bases to trimming and J lost 4 bases; unmatched junction nucleotides: 1. CDR1 SGHTA and CDR2 FQGNSA come from the germline V gene. The CDR3 is 14 amino acids. CDR3 DNA: TGTGCCAGCAGCTTAGCTCAGGGGGCCTATGGCTACACCTTC. Amino acids: CASSLAQGAYGYTF.

The rearrangement links TRBV4-3 to TRBJ2-5; 9 bases match TRBD1. The CDR3 has 16 residues. Germline CDR1 LGHNA, CDR2 YSLEER. Trimming took 1 base from V and 1 from J; bases not matched to a gene: 4. The CDR3 nucleotides read TGCGCCAGCAGCCAAGCCGGACAGGGGACCCAAGAGACCCAGTACTTC. The encoded protein is CASSQAGQGTQETQYF.

V and J are TRBV5-1 and TRBJ1-3; tentative D call: TRBD1 (5 bases). The V end was cut by 0 bases, the J end by 4 bases, with 11 bases between. Germline values: CDR1 SGHRS, CDR2 YFSETQ. CDR3 length equals 15 residues. CDR3 region: CASSLETSGGNTIYF. CDR3 nucleotides: TGCGCCAGCAGCTTGGAGACATCAGGGGGAAACACCATATATTTT.

This chain links TRBV28 with TRBJ1-5, with 10 bases matching TRBD1. The CDR3 has 16 amino acids. Germline-derived CDR1 and CDR2 are MDHEN and SYDVKM. Trimming at V came to 6 bases and at J to 2 bases, leaving 7 bases not matched to a gene. The CDR3 region has the DNA TGTGCCAGCAGATTTAGGACAGGGGGAGGCAATCAGCCCCAGCATTTT. This gives the protein CASRFRTGGGNQPQHF.

The V gene is TRBV11-2, the J gene TRBJ2-7, with TRBD2 matching 10 bases. V lost 3 bases to trimming and J lost 1 base; unmatched junction nucleotides: 9. Germline V gives CDR1 SGHAT, CDR2 FQNNGV. The CDR3 has 17 residues. For the CDR3, the DNA is TGTGCCAGCAGCTTCGGCCTAGCGGGAGCTGGATCCTACGAGCAGTACTTC. Amino acids: CASSFGLAGAGSYEQYF.

The chain uses TRBV29-1 and TRBJ2-3, with TRBD2 matching over 7 bases. The CDR3 spans 16 residues. The germline gives CDR1 SQVTM, CDR2 ANQGSEA. After removal of 6 bases from V and 0 bases from J, the junction contained 12 bases not matched to a gene. The DNA for the CDR3 is TGCAGCGTGGCCTTTAGGGCGGGGGTTAGCACAGATACGCAGTATTTT. This sequence encodes CSVAFRAGVSTDTQYF.

The chain combines TRBV5-4 with TRBJ2-1; possible D gene TRBD1, 6 bases. The CDR3 runs to 16 residues. In germline, CDR1 is SGHNT, CDR2 YYREEE (reference sequence). V lost 3 bases and J 4 bases, leaving 17 bases between the germline ends. The CDR3 spells CASSWGQGGRYNEQFF. The CDR3 bases are TGTGCCAGCAGCTGGGGGCAGGGCGGGCGGTACAATGAGCAGTTCTTC.

This chain connects TRBV2 to TRBJ1-2; D perhaps matches TRBD1 (5 bases). The CDR3 has 13 amino acids. The germline gives CDR1 SNHLY, CDR2 FYNNEI. Trimming took 3 bases from V and 7 from J, leaving 12 bases between them. The CDR3 here is CASSEIERGGYTF. As DNA, the CDR3 is TGTGCCAGCAGTGAGATCGAAAGGGGTGGCTACACCTTC.

The V gene is TRBV19, the J gene TRBJ1-6, with TRBD1 identical over 9 bases. The CDR3 has 12 amino acids. Per germline, CDR1 LNHDA and CDR2 SQIVND (reference sequence). J lost 9 bases, V lost 10 bases, and 4 bases had no gene match. The CDR3 is CATGQGGSPLHF. The CDR3, as DNA: TGTGCCACGGGACAGGGCGGTTCACCCCTCCACTTT.

The genes are TRBV6-5 and TRBJ2-6, with D unclear. With 6 bases removed from V and 0 bases from J, the gap between germline ends came to 9 bases. Germline V gene data show CDR1 as MNHEY and CDR2 as SVGAGI. The CDR3 runs to 15 residues. CDR3 sequence: CASSPPYSGANVLTF. In nucleotides, the CDR3 is TGTGCCAGCAGCCCCCCTTACTCTGGGGCCAACGTCCTGACTTTC.

The V and J genes are TRBV30 and TRBJ1-2; 7 nucleotides line up with TRBD1. J lost 8 bases, V lost 0 bases, and 6 bases had no gene match. From germline, CDR1 is GTSNPN and CDR2 SVGIG (reference sequence). There are 13 residues in the CDR3. The CDR3 coding sequence is TGTGCCTGGAGTGTACAGGGGCGCGCAGGCTACACCTTC. Its translation is CAWSVQGRAGYTF.